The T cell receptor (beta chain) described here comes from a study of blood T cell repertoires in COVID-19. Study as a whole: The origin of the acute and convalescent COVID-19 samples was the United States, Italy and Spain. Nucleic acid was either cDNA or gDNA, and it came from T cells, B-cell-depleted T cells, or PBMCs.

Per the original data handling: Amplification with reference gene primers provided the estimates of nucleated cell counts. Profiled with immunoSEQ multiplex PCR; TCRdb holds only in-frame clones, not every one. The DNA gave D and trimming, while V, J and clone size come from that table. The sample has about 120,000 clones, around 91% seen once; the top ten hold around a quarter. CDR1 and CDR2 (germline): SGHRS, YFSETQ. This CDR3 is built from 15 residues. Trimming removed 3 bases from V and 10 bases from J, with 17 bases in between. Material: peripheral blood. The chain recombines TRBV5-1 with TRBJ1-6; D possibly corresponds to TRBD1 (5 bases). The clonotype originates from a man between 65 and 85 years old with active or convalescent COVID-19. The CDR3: CASSSLTGWGSPLHF. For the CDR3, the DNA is TGCGCCAGCAGCTCTTTGACCGGTTGGGGCTCACCCCTCCACTTT. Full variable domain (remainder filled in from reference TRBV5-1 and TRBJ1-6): KAGVTQTPRYLIKTRGQQVTLSCSPISGHRSVSWYQQTPGQGLQFLFEYFSETQRNKGNFPGRFSGRQFSNSRSEMNVSTLELGDSALYLCASSSLTGWGSPLHFGNGTRLTVT.